What follows are 32 T cell receptor beta chains derived from one specimen sequenced in a study of T-cell reconstitution after alpha-beta-depleted transplantation in children. For TCRbeta, the library was prepared with unique molecular identifiers. Each CDR3 protein is one row after TCRdb ran MiXCR on the PCR reads. The sample lists about 610,000 distinct CDR3 sequences, more than 9% occurring once. The sequenced sample was PBMCs from the stem cell graft donor, obtained from the stem cell graft. The receptors derive from a human donor who donated a stem cell graft to a child with acute myeloid leukemia.

This clonotype was seen a few times. V is TRBV19 and J is TRBJ2-1, with 9 nucleotides matching TRBD1. Looked up from germline, CDR1 is LNHDA and CDR2 is SQIVND (reference sequence). The CDR3 sequence is 15 residues long. J gave up 5 bases and V 2 bases, and 4 bases lay outside the gene matches. CDR3 sequence (DNA): TGTGCCAGTAGTATATGGACAGGGGATGACAATGAGCAGTTCTTC. Translating gives CASSIWTGDDNEQFF.

The J gene is TRBJ2-1, the V gene TRBV6-5, with 9 nucleotides matching TRBD1. The CDR3 consists of 14 residues. In germline, CDR1 is MNHEY, CDR2 SVGAGI. The junction had 9 bases not matched to a gene; V was cut back by 7 bases and J by 8 bases. For the CDR3, the DNA is TGTGCCAGCACCTTGGACAGGGGATTGGATGAGCAGTTCTTC. This translates into CASTLDRGLDEQFF.

This clonotype has just a few counts. This CDR3 is CSAPKVGGADTQYF. CDR3 DNA: TGCAGTGCTCCGAAGGTCGGGGGGGCAGATACGCAGTATTTT. This sequence joins TRBV20-1 and TRBJ2-3; 8 bases are a match to TRBD2. Losses at the gene ends were 5 bases for V and 4 bases for J; bases not matched to a gene: 8. CDR3 length equals 14 residues. Per germline, CDR1 DFQATT and CDR2 SNEGSKA (reference sequence).

This clonotype was recorded many times. The V call is TRBV20-1, the J call TRBJ1-1; D is unresolved. V was clipped by 3 bases and J by 0 bases, with 8 bases between them. The CDR3 has 13 residues. CDR1 is DFQATT, CDR2 SNEGSKA, per germline (reference sequence). Written as DNA, the CDR3 is TGCAGTGCTAGTGCAGGCATGAACACTGAAGCTTTCTTT. Protein sequence: CSASAGMNTEAFF.

In this sample, this clonotype turned up a few times. The rearrangement joins TRBV14 to TRBJ2-1; D may match TRBD1 or TRBD2 (5 bases each). Germline values: CDR1 SGHDN, CDR2 FVKESK. V was cut by 0 bases and J by 9 bases, with 15 bases left in between. The CDR3 runs 15 residues. Here the CDR3 reads CASSQEGRRLGEQFF. The CDR3 nucleotides are TGTGCCAGCAGCCAAGAGGGACGTAGGTTGGGTGAGCAGTTCTTC.

This clonotype was observed many times. The chain couples TRBV7-9 to TRBJ2-3; no firm D call. CDR1 and CDR2 (germline): SEHNR, FQNEAQ (reference sequence). The ends were cut back, 4 bases at V and 7 bases at J, with 3 bases in the middle. The CDR3 is made up of 10 amino acids. The CDR3 sequence: CASSSNTQYF. CDR3 sequence (DNA): TGTGCCAGCAGCTCGAATACGCAGTATTTT.

This clonotype was detected only once. The rearrangement uses TRBV30 and TRBJ1-1, with D tentatively TRBD1 (5 bases). V lost 4 bases to trimming and J lost 4 bases, with 13 bases between them. Germline-derived CDR1 and CDR2 are GTSNPN and SVGIG (reference sequence). The CDR3 is made up of 13 amino acids. The CDR3 DNA reads as TGTGCCTGGAAATATGGGGGTGGCACTGAAGCTTTCTTT. Translating gives CAWKYGGGTEAFF.

This clonotype turned up a few times. The chain links TRBV7-8 to TRBJ2-1; maybe TRBD1 (6 bases). Germline CDR1 SGHVS, CDR2 FQNEAQ. V dropped 3 bases and J dropped 6 bases, with 12 bases sitting between them. The CDR3 is made up of 14 amino acids. In nucleotides, the CDR3 is TGTGCCAGCAGCTTTAACAGGGCTAGCAATGAGCAGTTCTTC. It encodes CASSFNRASNEQFF.

This clonotype turned up a few times. V is TRBV5-1 and J is TRBJ2-1, with 12 bases fitting TRBD2. The CDR3 consists of 16 residues. Germline CDR1 and CDR2: SGHRS and YFSETQ. J gave up 9 bases and V 4 bases, and 11 bases lay outside the gene matches. DNA of the CDR3: TGCGCCAGCAGCCAGAGACTAGCGGGAGTCTCGGGTGAGCAGTTCTTC. Protein: CASSQRLAGVSGEQFF.

This clonotype was found a few times. The junction differs from germline at one of its ends, possibly a read error. The genes are TRBV5-1 and TRBJ2-5; TRBD1 agrees at 7 bases. CDR1 and CDR2 (germline): SGHRS, YFSETQ. The CDR3 extends over 14 amino acids. The CDR3 DNA reads TGCGCCAGCAGCTTCGGGACAGATCAAGAGTCCCAGTACTTC. Residues: CASSFGTDQESQYF.

Of note for this clonotype: This may stem from a read error, because a much larger clone lies one nucleotide away. The chain carries TRBV7-2 and TRBJ2-1; D is possibly TRBD1 or TRBD2 (6 bases each). This CDR3 region has 16 residues. The germline CDR1 and CDR2 sequences are SGHTA and FQGNSA. In DNA form, the CDR3 reads TGTGCCAGCAGCGTTTCCGGGGGCCCCCCCTACAATGGGCAGTTCTTC. It yields the protein CASSVSGGPPYNGQFF.

The J gene is TRBJ2-1, the V gene TRBV4-2, with a tentative D call TRBD2 (6 bases). Germline V gene data show CDR1 as LGHNA and CDR2 as YNFKEQ. Trimming removed 1 base at V and 5 bases at J, with 18 bases between. This CDR3 is 17 amino acids long. CDR3 amino acids: CASSQVVPGDTNNEQFF. The CDR3 DNA follows: TGTGCCAGCAGCCAAGTGGTACCGGGAGACACCAACAATGAGCAGTTCTTC.

The CDR3 DNA is TGCAGTGCTAGATCAGCAGGGCAAGAGACCCAGTACTTC. Protein: CSARSAGQETQYF. The chain combines TRBV20-1 with TRBJ2-5; D perhaps matches TRBD1 (5 bases). Germline V CDR1 and CDR2: DFQATT, SNEGSKA (reference sequence). Between the trimmed V and J ends, which lost 2 bases and 2 bases, there was a span of 9 bases. The CDR3 runs 13 residues.

This clonotype was detected a few times. The J gene is TRBJ2-5, the V gene TRBV29-1, with D maybe TRBD1 (6 bases). Between the trimmed V and J ends, which lost 7 bases and 4 bases, there was a span of 19 bases. CDR1 is SQVTM and CDR2 is ANQGSEA in the germline V gene. The CDR3 length is 14 residues. The CDR3 reads CSAIKPGHGETQYF. CDR3 bases: TGCAGCGCAATCAAGCCGGGACATGGAGAGACCCAGTACTTC.

Many counts were recorded for this clonotype. This chain uses TRBV12-3 or TRBV12-4 with TRBJ1-5, with D unclear. CDR3 length equals 15 residues. Trimming took off 5 bases at V and 1 base at J, with 12 bases between the two ends. In DNA form, the CDR3 reads TGTGCCAGCAGTCTAGGACTTAGAAGCAATCAGCCCCAGCATTTT. This codes for CASSLGLRSNQPQHF.

This clonotype has a handful of counts. The gene calls are TRBV5-1 and TRBJ2-1; 12 nucleotides agree with TRBD1. Germline V gene lookup returns CDR1 SGHRS and CDR2 YFSETQ. This CDR3 has 17 residues. The junction had 11 bases not matched to a gene; V was cut back by 3 bases and J by 7 bases. For the CDR3, the DNA is TGCGCCAGCAGCTGGTCAGCCCCGGGACAGGGGGCGAATGAGCAGTTCTTC. As protein: CASSWSAPGQGANEQFF. The full variable domain, in which reference TRBV5-1 and TRBJ2-1 provide the parts outside the CDR3, is KAGVTQTPRYLIKTRGQQVTLSCSPISGHRSVSWYQQTPGQGLQFLFEYFSETQRNKGNFPGRFSGRQFSNSRSEMNVSTLELGDSALYLCASSWSAPGQGANEQFFGPGTRLTVL.

The CDR3 bases are TGTGCCAGCGGAAAGGACAGGGATATCTATAGCAATCAGCCCCAGCATTTT. Its protein product is CASGKDRDIYSNQPQHF. This chain joins TRBV12-3 or TRBV12-4 and TRBJ1-5; 8 bases are a match to TRBD1. J gave up 0 bases and V 8 bases, and 12 bases lay outside the gene matches. CDR3 size: 17 residues.

The chain is built from TRBV3-1 and TRBJ2-3, with no clear D. Germline lookup yields CDR1 LGHDT and CDR2 YNNKEL (reference sequence). There are 14 residues in the CDR3. V lost 0 bases and J 2 bases, leaving 6 bases between the germline ends. DNA of the CDR3: TGTGCCAGCAGCCAAGATCTCCTCACAGATACGCAGTATTTT. Encoded protein: CASSQDLLTDTQYF.

The chain carries TRBV7-2 and TRBJ2-1, with 13 bases lining up with TRBD2. After removal of 5 bases from V and 8 bases from J, the junction contained 12 bases not matched to a gene. The germline CDR1 and CDR2 sequences are SGHTA and FQGNSA. The CDR3 runs 17 residues. The chain's CDR3 is CASSPQTSGRSGDEQFF. The DNA for the CDR3 is TGTGCCAGCAGCCCACAGACTAGCGGGAGGAGTGGGGATGAGCAGTTCTTC.

This clonotype was detected many times. V and J are TRBV7-6 and TRBJ2-7, with D perhaps matching TRBD2 (6 bases). V was shortened by 0 bases and J by 3 bases, with 9 bases between the two germline ends. The CDR3 consists of 14 residues. The germline gives CDR1 SGHVS, CDR2 FNYEAQ. The CDR3 reads CASSLADYGYEQYF. Written as DNA, the CDR3 is TGTGCCAGCAGCTTAGCGGACTATGGCTACGAGCAGTACTTC.

This chain uses TRBV5-1 with TRBJ2-5; 7 bases fit TRBD2. The germline CDR1 and CDR2 sequences are SGHRS and YFSETQ. The V segment lost 3 bases and the J segment 5 bases; nucleotides outside the gene matches: 7. The CDR3 has 14 residues. CDR3 DNA: TGCGCCAGCAGCTGGGAGGGTTTCGCGGAGACCCAGTACTTC. Protein: CASSWEGFAETQYF.

This clonotype was observed a few times. This sequence joins TRBV27 and TRBJ2-1; a weak D match, TRBD2 (6 bases). V lost 2 bases and J lost 5, with 16 bases in between. CDR1 is MNHEY and CDR2 is SMNVEV in the germline V gene (reference sequence). The CDR3 covers 16 residues. The CDR3 loop is CASSLASVAWDNEQFF. The CDR3 region has the DNA TGTGCCAGCAGTTTAGCTAGCGTGGCTTGGGACAATGAGCAGTTCTTC.

This clonotype has more than one count but fewer than ten. V and J are TRBV3-1 and TRBJ2-1, with TRBD2 matching over 14 bases. Germline V lookup: CDR1 LGHDT, CDR2 YNNKEL (reference sequence). The CDR3 sequence is 14 residues long. Losses at the gene ends were 4 bases for V and 13 bases for J; bases not matched to a gene: 6. The CDR3, as DNA: TGTGCCAGCAGCCTCGGGACTAGCGGGAGTCGCCAGTTCTTC. The encoded protein is CASSLGTSGSRQFF.

J is TRBJ1-5 and V is TRBV28, with 9 bases identical to TRBD1. The CDR3 runs to 15 residues. With 6 bases clipped from V and 4 bases from J, the junction kept 7 bases outside the gene matches. Germline CDR1 reads MDHEN; CDR2 reads SYDVKM. The CDR3, as DNA: TGTGCCAGCAGACCCCTCGGGACAGGGAATCAGCCCCAGCATTTT. This encodes CASRPLGTGNQPQHF.

This clonotype has only a few counts. This chain links TRBV6-5 with TRBJ2-7; 8 nucleotides align to TRBD2. The CDR3 length is 17 residues. V shed 0 bases and J 5 bases; nucleotides not matched to a gene: 12. Germline-derived CDR1 and CDR2 are MNHEY and SVGAGI. Here the CDR3 reads CASSYSGLGAGVNEQYF. The CDR3 DNA follows: TGTGCCAGCAGTTACTCGGGACTGGGAGCGGGAGTCAACGAGCAGTACTTC.

The chain links TRBV12-3 or TRBV12-4 to TRBJ1-1; possibly TRBD1 for D (6 bases). V was clipped by 4 bases and J by 1 base, with 13 bases between them. CDR3 length: 15 residues. The CDR3 DNA reads TGTGCCAGCAGTTATCGGGGGGCTGAGAACACTGAAGCTTTCTTT. This sequence encodes CASSYRGAENTEAFF.

The sample holds many counts of this clonotype. This chain links TRBV7-2 with TRBJ1-1; 7 positions match TRBD1. The junction had 9 bases not matched to a gene; V was cut back by 6 bases and J by 5 bases. CDR3 size: 14 residues. Germline CDR1 SGHTA, CDR2 FQGNSA. CDR3 in amino acids: CASRRTGGETEAFF. The CDR3 DNA reads TGTGCCAGCAGGAGGACAGGAGGGGAAACTGAAGCTTTCTTT.

This clonotype was detected a few times. The chain uses TRBV5-5 and TRBJ1-1, with no clear D. The CDR3 is 13 amino acids. Trimming shortened V by 5 bases and J by 1 base, and 9 bases separated the two germline ends. CDR1 is SGHKS and CDR2 is YYEKEE in the germline V gene (reference sequence). This chain's CDR3 is CASRPVPNTEAFF. The CDR3 DNA reads TGTGCCAGCAGACCCGTACCGAACACTGAAGCTTTCTTT.

This clonotype was recorded at least ten times. The chain couples TRBV5-1 to TRBJ2-2; 13 bases fit TRBD2. J was trimmed by 6 bases and V by 2 bases; bases with no gene match: 10. CDR1 SGHRS and CDR2 YFSETQ come from the germline V gene. The CDR3 runs 18 residues. The CDR3 nucleotides are TGCGCCAGCAGCTTTGACGGACTAGCGGGAGATTTCCCCGGGGAGCTGTTTTTT. It encodes CASSFDGLAGDFPGELFF.

This chain connects TRBV11-2 to TRBJ2-6, with TRBD1 matching 7 bases. J lost 0 bases, V lost 2 bases, and 10 bases had no gene match. Germline CDR1 SGHAT, CDR2 FQNNGV. This CDR3 has 19 amino acids. The CDR3 region is CASSLFPPGQSSGANVLTF. CDR3 nucleotides: TGTGCCAGCAGCTTATTTCCCCCGGGACAGAGCTCTGGGGCCAACGTCCTGACTTTC.

In this sample, this clonotype turned up many times. The V call is TRBV4-1, the J call TRBJ2-6; no definite D call. CDR1 MGHRA and CDR2 YSYEKL come from the germline V gene. V lost 0 bases and J 1 base, leaving 10 bases between the germline ends. The CDR3 spans 17 residues. The CDR3: CASSQDKYGSGANVLTF. The CDR3 DNA is TGCGCCAGCAGCCAAGATAAGTATGGTTCTGGGGCCAACGTCCTGACTTTC.

This clonotype was found many times. V is TRBV12-3 or TRBV12-4 and J is TRBJ2-5; tentatively, D is TRBD1 or TRBD2 (5 bases each). This CDR3 spans 14 amino acids. The ends were cut back, 7 bases at V and 5 bases at J, with 17 bases in the middle. CDR3 nucleotides: TGTGCCAGCACCCTAGGGGCCTCGGGGGAGACCCAGTACTTC. Translation: CASTLGASGETQYF.